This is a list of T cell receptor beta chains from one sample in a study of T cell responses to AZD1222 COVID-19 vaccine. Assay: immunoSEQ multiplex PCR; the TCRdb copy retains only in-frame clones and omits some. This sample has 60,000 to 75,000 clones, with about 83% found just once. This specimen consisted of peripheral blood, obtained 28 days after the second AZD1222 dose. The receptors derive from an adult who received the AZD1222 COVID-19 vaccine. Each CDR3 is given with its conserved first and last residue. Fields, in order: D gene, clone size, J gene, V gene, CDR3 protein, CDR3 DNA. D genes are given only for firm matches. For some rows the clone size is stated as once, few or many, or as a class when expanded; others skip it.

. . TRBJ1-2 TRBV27 CASSLDGFYGYTF TGTGCCAGCAGCTTGGACGGATTCTATGGCTACACCTTC
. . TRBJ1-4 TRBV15 CATSKSPTNEKLFF TGTGCCACCAGCAAGAGCCCAACTAATGAAAAACTGTTTTTT
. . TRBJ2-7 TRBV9 CASSPRTVSYEQYF TGTGCCAGCAGCCCCCGGACGGTCTCCTACGAGCAGTACTTC
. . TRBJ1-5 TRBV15 CATSRGQEISNQPQHF TGTGCCACCAGCAGAGGACAGGAGATTAGCAATCAGCCCCAGCATTTT
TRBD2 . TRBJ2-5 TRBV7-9 CASSLTRGGHETQYF TGTGCCAGCAGCTTGACGCGGGGGGGCCATGAGACCCAGTACTTC
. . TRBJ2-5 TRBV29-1 CSVPRGQETQYF TGCAGCGTCCCCCGGGGACAAGAGACCCAGTACTTC
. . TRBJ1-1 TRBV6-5 CASSYAENTEAFF TGTGCCAGCAGTTACGCGGAGAACACTGAAGCTTTCTTT
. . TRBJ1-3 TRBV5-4 CASSLGGLSGNTIYF TGTGCCAGCAGCTTGGGCGGCCTCTCTGGAAACACCATATATTTT
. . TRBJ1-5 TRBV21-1 CASSTPAGQGNNQPQHF TGTGCCAGCAGCACCCCCGCCGGACAGGGGAACAATCAGCCCCAGCATTTT
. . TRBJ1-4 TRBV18 CASSPGLGEKLFF TGTGCCAGCTCACCAGGGCTTGGGGAAAAACTGTTTTTT
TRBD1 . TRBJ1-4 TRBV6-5 CASSRTGNEKLFF TGTGCCAGCAGCAGGACAGGGAATGAAAAACTGTTTTTT
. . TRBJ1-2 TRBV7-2 CASSLDIWTANYGYTF TGTGCCAGCAGCTTAGACATTTGGACCGCTAACTATGGCTACACCTTC
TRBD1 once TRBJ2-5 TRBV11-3 CASSLGRTGEETQYF TGTGCCAGCAGCTTAGGCCGGACAGGGGAGGAGACCCAGTACTTC
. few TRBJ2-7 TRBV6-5 CASSTVGGYYEQYF TGTGCCAGCAGCACCGTGGGGGGATACTACGAGCAGTACTTC
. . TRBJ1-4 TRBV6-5 CASRQTPQEGEKLFF TGTGCCAGCAGGCAGACCCCACAGGAGGGTGAAAAACTGTTTTTT
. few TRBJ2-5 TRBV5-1 CASSSEPGLQETQYF TGCGCCAGCAGCTCAGAACCGGGACTTCAAGAGACCCAGTACTTC
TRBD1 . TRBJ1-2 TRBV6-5 CASSYVQGVGYGYTF TGTGCCAGCAGTTACGTGCAGGGGGTGGGCTATGGCTACACCTTC
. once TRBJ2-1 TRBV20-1 CSASLTGRPSSYNEQFF TGCAGTGCTAGTCTGACTGGGCGTCCGAGCTCCTACAATGAGCAGTTCTTC
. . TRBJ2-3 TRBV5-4 CASSLLGAYTTDTQYF TGTGCCAGCAGCTTGTTGGGAGCCTACACCACAGATACGCAGTATTTT
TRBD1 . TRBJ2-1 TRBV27 CASSPRQGSDEQFF TGTGCCAGCAGTCCCAGACAGGGAAGCGATGAGCAGTTCTTC